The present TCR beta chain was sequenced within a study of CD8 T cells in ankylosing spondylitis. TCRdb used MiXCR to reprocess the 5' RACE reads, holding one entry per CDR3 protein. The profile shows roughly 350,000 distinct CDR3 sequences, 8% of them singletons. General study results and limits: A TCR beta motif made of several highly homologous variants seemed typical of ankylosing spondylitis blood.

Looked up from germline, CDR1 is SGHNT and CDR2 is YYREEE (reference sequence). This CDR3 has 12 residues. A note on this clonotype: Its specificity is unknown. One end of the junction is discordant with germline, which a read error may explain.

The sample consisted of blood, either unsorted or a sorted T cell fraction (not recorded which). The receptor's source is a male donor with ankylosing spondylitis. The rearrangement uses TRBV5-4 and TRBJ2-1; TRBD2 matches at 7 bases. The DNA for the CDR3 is TGTGCCAGCAGCTTGTGGAACGGGAGGATGGGCTTC. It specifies CASSLWNGRMGF.